One T cell receptor (beta chain) is described in this entry. This sample is part of a study of blood T cell repertoires in COVID-19. Each participant's cohort was designated according to participant-reported clinical history. In the original analysis: Amplification with reference gene primers provided the estimates of nucleated cell counts. Sequenced by immunoSEQ multiplex PCR; TCRdb stores in-frame clones only, minus some. D and trimming were read from the DNA, whereas the V and J calls and clone size are those reported in that table. The table records fewer than 400,000 clones, about 91% of them present only once. V dropped 5 bases and J dropped 4; count of bases not matched to a gene: 12. CDR1 MNHNY and CDR2 SVGAGI come from the germline V gene (reference sequence). The CDR3 is 16 amino acids.

The sequencing sample was made of PBMCs or T cells enriched from blood (not recorded which). This receptor was identified in a woman aged 18-29 years who had recovered from COVID-19. The genes are TRBV6-6 and TRBJ1-1; the match to TRBD1 covers 8 bases. The CDR3 here is CASSPARQGALTEAFF. The CDR3 nucleotides read TGTGCCAGCAGTCCCGCCCGGCAGGGGGCGCTCACTGAAGCTTTCTTT.